This T cell receptor (beta chain) derives from a study of blood T cell repertoires in COVID-19. Across the whole study: PBMCs, B-cell-depleted T cells, or T cells provided the cDNA or gDNA that made up the material.

V lost 3 bases and J 4 bases, leaving 12 bases between the germline ends. This CDR3 comprises 14 residues. The germline V gene encodes CDR1 LGHDT and CDR2 YNNKEL (reference sequence). As handled by the study authors: By means of reference gene primer amplification, nucleated cell counts were estimated. TCRdb keeps only in-frame clones here, not all; method: immunoSEQ multiplex PCR. The V and J calls and clone size come from that table; D and trimming were worked out from the DNA. In the table there are 200,000 to 300,000 clones, about 85% of which are singletons. The gene calls are TRBV3-1 (or the pseudogene TRBV3-2) and TRBJ2-5; no clear D gene. This clonotype was obtained from a woman aged 55-75 years with active or convalescent COVID-19. Sequencing input: peripheral blood. The DNA of the CDR3 is TGTGCCAGCAGCCAGGCAGGATGGTCAGAGACCCAGTACTTC. It specifies CASSQAGWSETQYF.